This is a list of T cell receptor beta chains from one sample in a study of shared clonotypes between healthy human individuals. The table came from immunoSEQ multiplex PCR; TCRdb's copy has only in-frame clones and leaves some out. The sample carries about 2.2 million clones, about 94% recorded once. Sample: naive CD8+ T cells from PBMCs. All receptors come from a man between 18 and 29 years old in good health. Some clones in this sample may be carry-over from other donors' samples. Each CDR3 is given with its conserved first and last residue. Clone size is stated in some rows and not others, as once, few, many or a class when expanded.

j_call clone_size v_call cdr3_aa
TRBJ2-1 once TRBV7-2 CASSRGLSAYNEQFF
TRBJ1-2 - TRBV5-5 CASSLDHPAGGYTF
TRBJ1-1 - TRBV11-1 CASSVGWNTEAFF
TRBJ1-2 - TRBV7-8 CASSFGSHSNYGYTF
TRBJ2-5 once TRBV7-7 CASSHTAPGETQYF
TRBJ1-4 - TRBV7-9 CASSLSEKLFF
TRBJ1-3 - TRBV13 CASSRGAVLRYSGNTIYF
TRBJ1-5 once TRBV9 CASAPGSNQPQHF
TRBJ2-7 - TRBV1 CTSSPGLGVDEQYF
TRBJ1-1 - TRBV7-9 CASSTNLQGADTEAFF
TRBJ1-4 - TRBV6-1 CASNPFVPNEKLFF
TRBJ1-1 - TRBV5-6 CASSSGGFTEAFF
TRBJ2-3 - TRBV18 CASSPPGGTQYF
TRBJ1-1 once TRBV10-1 CASSVGGKEHTEAFF